This passage covers 18 T cell receptor beta chains from one sample sequenced in a study of beta chain features in type 1 diabetes. Overall study findings and caveats: People with Type 1 diabetes carried modestly yet significantly shorter TCRB CDR3s in all four CD4+ subsets.

Which antigens these TCRs recognize remains unknown. Reverse transcribing all isolated RNA meant expressed TCRB transcripts were sequenced. Sequenced by immunoSEQ multiplex PCR; TCRdb stores in-frame clones only, minus some. This table has more than 200,000 clones, under 20% appearing once. Sequences were obtained from naive CD4+ T cells from blood. The receptors were gathered from a man aged 25 to 45 with type 1 diabetes.

This chain joins TRBV4-3 and TRBJ2-1, with a possible D match to TRBD2 (5 bases). V was trimmed by 1 base and J by 1 base, leaving 8 bases between them. Germline V gives CDR1 LGHNA, CDR2 YSLEER. This CDR3 spans 15 amino acids. CDR3 bases: TGCGCCAGCAGCCAAGGGACTTTTTCCTACAATGAGCAGTTCTTC. Protein: CASSQGTFSYNEQFF.

The V and J genes are TRBV28 and TRBJ2-7, with a weak D call TRBD1 (5 bases). CDR1 MDHEN and CDR2 SYDVKM come from the germline V gene. V gave up 5 bases and J gave up 0 bases, with 14 bases separating them. This CDR3 has 15 amino acids. The CDR3 loop reads CASSDSFLSSYEQYF. DNA for the CDR3: TGTGCCAGCAGTGACAGCTTTTTAAGCTCCTACGAGCAGTACTTC.

This clone was found a few times. CDR3 sequence reads: CASSRGTSGNQETQYF. The CDR3 nucleotides read TGTGCCAGCAGCCGCGGGACTAGCGGAAACCAAGAGACCCAGTACTTC. The chain couples TRBV14 to TRBJ2-5; 11 bases line up with TRBD2. Trimming took 4 bases from V and 0 from J; bases not matched to a gene: 4. The CDR3 contains 16 residues. Germline V gene lookup returns CDR1 SGHDN and CDR2 FVKESK.

This clone turned up a few times. The rearrangement joins TRBV5-4 to TRBJ2-1; weak D call: TRBD2 (7 bases). The CDR3 totals 17 residues. Germline values: CDR1 SGHNT, CDR2 YYREEE (reference sequence). Trimming removed 5 bases at V and 0 bases at J, with 18 bases between. In nucleotides, the CDR3 is TGTGCCAGCAGTCCTGGGGGGGCTAGTAGCTCCTACAATGAGCAGTTCTTC. Protein product: CASSPGGASSSYNEQFF.

This clone was recorded a few times. The genes are TRBV1 and TRBJ1-4; TRBD1, the table's D call, was not compared with the DNA. TRBV1 constitutes a pseudogene. The CDR3 runs to 16 residues. CDR3 amino acids: CTSSHAWTGRHEKLFF. The DNA for the CDR3 is TGCACCAGCAGCCATGCCTGGACAGGCAGGCATGAAAAACTGTTTTTT.

The V and J genes are TRBV29-1 and TRBJ2-1; no clear D gene. Germline-derived CDR1 and CDR2 are SQVTM and ANQGSEA. The CDR3 sequence is 13 residues long. V lost 7 bases and J lost 6, with 16 bases in between. The CDR3 sequence: CSGGGRLFNEQFF. CDR3 bases: TGCAGCGGGGGTGGCAGGCTTTTCAATGAGCAGTTCTTC.

This clone was picked up one time. This chain uses TRBV28 with TRBJ2-7; 10 nucleotides agree with TRBD1. Germline V gives CDR1 MDHEN, CDR2 SYDVKM. The ends lost 5 bases at V and 5 bases at J; junction bases unmatched: 6. This CDR3 is built from 14 residues. The CDR3 bases are TGTGCCAGCAGTCCGGGACAGGGGATTCACGAGCAGTACTTC. Translated, it gives CASSPGQGIHEQYF.

This clone has more than one count but fewer than ten. The chain couples TRBV7-9 to TRBJ2-1; 11 bases are a match to TRBD1. Germline values: CDR1 SEHNR, CDR2 FQNEAQ (reference sequence). The V gene end was trimmed by 5 bases and the J gene end by 9 bases; junction bases not matched to a gene: 6. The CDR3 is made up of 14 amino acids. Here the CDR3 reads CASSPRDRGVEQFF. The DNA of the CDR3 is TGTGCCAGCAGCCCCCGGGACAGGGGGGTTGAGCAGTTCTTC. The variable domain in full, completed from reference TRBV7-9 and TRBJ2-1, reads DTGVSQNPRHKITKRGQNVTFRCDPISEHNRLYWYRQTLGQGPEFLTYFQNEAQLEKSRLLSDRFSAERPKGSFSTLEIQRTEQGDSAMYLCASSPRDRGVEQFFGPGTRLTVL.

This clone has just a few counts. This rearrangement joins TRBV29-1 to TRBJ2-7, with 7 nucleotides matching TRBD2. CDR3 length equals 15 residues. Trimming cost V 0 bases and J 2 bases; bases outside gene matches: 7. CDR1 and CDR2 (germline): SQVTM, ANQGSEA. CDR3 nucleotides: TGCAGCGTTGAAGATAGCGGGCGGCTTGCCTACGAGCAGTACTTC. It specifies CSVEDSGRLAYEQYF.

This chain links TRBV9 with TRBJ2-2, with D maybe TRBD2 (5 bases). Trimming took off 0 bases at V and 5 bases at J, with 11 bases between the two ends. CDR3 length equals 15 residues. CDR1 and CDR2 (germline): SGDLS, YYNGEE. The CDR3 coding sequence is TGTGCCAGCAGCGTAGCTGGCGGAGGAACCGGGGAGCTGTTTTTT. Protein: CASSVAGGGTGELFF.

This rearrangement joins TRBV6-5 to TRBJ2-7; no clear D. The CDR3 length is 14 residues. Per the germline V gene, CDR1 is MNHEY and CDR2 is SVGAGI. V lost 6 bases and J lost 3, with 15 bases in between. The DNA of the CDR3 is TGTGCCAGCAGACAAATCGGGTTTAGCTACGAGCAGTACTTC. The encoded protein is CASRQIGFSYEQYF.

This clone has more than one count but fewer than ten. The chain has TRBV14 and TRBJ2-7; D possibly corresponds to TRBD1 (5 bases). V was shortened by 1 base and J by 7 bases, with 14 bases between the two germline ends. The CDR3 runs 14 residues. The germline CDR1 and CDR2 sequences are SGHDN and FVKESK. The CDR3, as DNA: TGTGCCAGCAGCCAAGTAGGCAGGGTGGAAGAGCAGTACTTC. Its translation: CASSQVGRVEEQYF.

V and J are TRBV4-2 and TRBJ2-7, with no clear D. Trimming took 0 bases from V and 0 from J, leaving 9 bases between them. This CDR3 comprises 15 residues. Germline lookup yields CDR1 LGHNA and CDR2 YNFKEQ. CDR3 amino acids: CASSQEVRSSYEQYF. In nucleotides, the CDR3 is TGTGCCAGCAGCCAAGAGGTCCGGAGCTCCTACGAGCAGTACTTC.

A few counts support this clone. This chain links TRBV19 with TRBJ2-1; 15 nucleotides agree with TRBD2. CDR3 size: 16 residues. V shed 5 bases, J shed 9 bases, and the junction held 8 bases outside the gene matches. From germline, CDR1 is LNHDA and CDR2 SQIVND (reference sequence). CDR3 nucleotides: TGTGCCAGTAGTCCACGGACTAGCGGGAGGGAACGTGAGCAGTTCTTC. Protein product: CASSPRTSGREREQFF.

The chain links TRBV29-1 to TRBJ2-5; 8 bases match TRBD2. V lost 4 bases to trimming and J lost 4 bases; unmatched junction nucleotides: 8. Germline CDR1 and CDR2: SQVTM and ANQGSEA. The CDR3 sequence is 14 residues long. This chain's CDR3 is CSVVEWTSRETQYF. CDR3 bases: TGCAGCGTTGTGGAGTGGACTAGCCGAGAGACCCAGTACTTC.

This clone appeared a few times. This sequence joins TRBV28 and TRBJ2-1; 7 nucleotides align to TRBD1. V lost 5 bases, J lost 2 bases, and 3 bases stayed unmatched. The CDR3 runs to 14 residues. Germline-derived CDR1 and CDR2 are MDHEN and SYDVKM. The CDR3 nucleotides are TGTGCCAGCAGTAGGGGACAGACCTACAATGAGCAGTTCTTC. This translates into CASSRGQTYNEQFF.

This clone was counted between two and nine times. The chain couples TRBV7-9 to TRBJ2-1, with D uncertain. V gave up 5 bases and J gave up 3 bases, with 8 bases separating them. Germline V gene data show CDR1 as SEHNR and CDR2 as FQNEAQ (reference sequence). The CDR3 runs to 13 residues. The CDR3, as DNA: TGTGCCAGCAGCCCAGACCACTACAATGAGCAGTTCTTC. Protein product: CASSPDHYNEQFF.

This chain joins TRBV18 and TRBJ1-1; weak D call: TRBD1 (6 bases). Germline CDR1 is KGHSH and CDR2 is LQKENI. V was trimmed by 3 bases and J by 1 base, leaving 12 bases between them. The CDR3 totals 15 residues. CDR3 DNA sequence: TGTGCCAGCTCACCCCCCACGGGGGCGAACACTGAAGCTTTCTTT. Its translation is CASSPPTGANTEAFF. The full variable domain, rest sourced from reference TRBV18 and TRBJ1-1, is NAGVMQNPRHLVRRRGQEARLRCSPMKGHSHVYWYRQLPEEGLKFMVYLQKENIIDESGMPKERFSAEFPKEGPSILRIQQVVRGDSAAYFCASSPPTGANTEAFFGQGTRLTVV.